The 11 T cell receptor beta chains below come from one sample, sequenced in a study of OX40 agonist ivuxolimab in advanced cancers. The protocol was immunoSEQ multiplex PCR, while the TCRdb copy is restricted to in-frame clones and leaves out a portion. Here the sample spans fewer than 100,000 clones, around 88% being singletons. The sample was CD4+ or CD8+ T cells sorted from blood, taken in a trial of the OX40 agonist ivuxolimab. The source of these receptors is an adult with an advanced solid tumor such as melanoma, head and neck, liver or kidney cancer.

V and J are TRBV5-1 and TRBJ2-7; D may be TRBD2 (6 bases). Trimming removed 0 bases from V and 3 bases from J, with 13 bases in between. From germline, CDR1 is SGHRS and CDR2 YFSETQ. This CDR3 has 15 amino acids. The CDR3 reads CASSLVQTSGYEQYF. The CDR3, as DNA: TGCGCCAGCAGCTTGGTCCAGACTAGTGGCTACGAGCAGTACTTC.

This clone was seen only once. This chain links TRBV11-1 with TRBJ2-7; TRBD1 agrees at 7 bases. The CDR3 spans 12 residues. Germline-derived CDR1 and CDR2 are SGHAT and FQDESV (reference sequence). V shed 5 bases and J 7 bases; nucleotides not matched to a gene: 5. The CDR3 sequence is CASSHDREEQYF. CDR3 nucleotides: TGTGCCAGCAGCCACGACAGGGAGGAGCAGTACTTC.

This chain links TRBV28 with TRBJ2-1, with 8 positions matching TRBD2. Germline CDR1 is MDHEN and CDR2 is SYDVKM. Losses at the gene ends were 1 base for V and 1 base for J; bases not matched to a gene: 6. The length of the CDR3 is 17 residues. The CDR3 sequence is CASSLYPSGYSYNEQFF. CDR3 in DNA: TGTGCCAGCAGTTTATACCCTAGCGGGTATTCCTACAATGAGCAGTTCTTC.

The J gene is TRBJ1-3, the V gene TRBV5-1; no clear D gene. This CDR3 region has 16 residues. Trimming removed 5 bases from V and 0 bases from J, with 15 bases in between. CDR1 is SGHRS, CDR2 YFSETQ, per germline. CDR3 DNA: TGCGCCAGCAGACAAACATACAGAAACTCTGGAAACACCATATATTTT. As protein: CASRQTYRNSGNTIYF.

This clone was recorded once. The chain couples TRBV5-6 to TRBJ1-6; 10 bases agree with TRBD1. This CDR3 region has 16 residues. Germline values: CDR1 SGHDT, CDR2 YYEEEE. J was trimmed by 14 bases and V by 4 bases; bases with no gene match: 15. CDR3 coding DNA: TGTGCCAGCAGCGTCCGCCGGGACAGGGGACTTAAGGCCCTCCACTTT. Amino acids: CASSVRRDRGLKALHF.

The rearrangement uses TRBV18 and TRBJ1-4; TRBD1 agrees at 8 bases. The germline CDR1 and CDR2 sequences are KGHSH and LQKENI. The junction had 8 bases not matched to a gene; V was cut back by 5 bases and J by 3 bases. The CDR3 covers 16 residues. The CDR3 loop reads CASSNMGQAANEKLFF. In DNA, the CDR3 is TGTGCCAGCTCAAATATGGGACAGGCAGCTAATGAAAAACTGTTTTTT.

This chain joins TRBV28 and TRBJ1-3, with D possibly TRBD1 on 6 matching bases. This CDR3 comprises 12 residues. V lost 10 bases to trimming and J lost 3 bases, with 10 bases between them. CDR1 is MDHEN, CDR2 SYDVKM, per germline. The CDR3 region is CAKGVFGNTIYF. Written as DNA, the CDR3 is TGTGCCAAGGGGGTGTTTGGAAACACCATATATTTT.

This clone was detected only once. CDR3 residues: CASSLEMDQPQHF. For the CDR3, the DNA is TGTGCCAGCAGCTTGGAAATGGATCAGCCCCAGCATTTT. This chain uses TRBV5-4 with TRBJ1-5; D not certain. The CDR3 sequence is 13 residues long. Trimming shortened V by 0 bases and J by 5 bases, and 6 bases separated the two germline ends. Germline CDR1 is SGHNT and CDR2 is YYREEE (reference sequence).

The V gene is TRBV18, the J gene TRBJ1-5; no firm D call. This CDR3 spans 15 amino acids. CDR1 is KGHSH and CDR2 is LQKENI in the germline V gene. Between the trimmed V and J ends, which lost 2 bases and 1 base, there was a span of 9 bases. In DNA form, the CDR3 reads TGTGCCAGCTCACCAATCGGAGACAGCAATCAGCCCCAGCATTTT. It is translated as CASSPIGDSNQPQHF.

The chain joins TRBV5-1 to TRBJ1-4; D uncertain. The V end was cut by 0 bases, the J end by 0 bases, with 9 bases between. Germline values: CDR1 SGHRS, CDR2 YFSETQ. CDR3 length: 16 residues. This chain's CDR3 is CASSLGGGATNEKLFF. In DNA form, the CDR3 reads TGCGCCAGCAGCTTGGGAGGCGGAGCAACTAATGAAAAACTGTTTTTT.

The gene calls are TRBV29-1 and TRBJ1-1, with TRBD1 as a possible D gene (5 bases). Germline-derived CDR1 and CDR2 are SQVTM and ANQGSEA. Trimming pared 8 bases from V and 3 bases from J, leaving 10 bases between. The CDR3 contains 11 residues. Written as DNA, the CDR3 is TGCAGCACCAGGGAAGACACTGAAGCTTTCTTT. Encoded protein: CSTREDTEAFF.